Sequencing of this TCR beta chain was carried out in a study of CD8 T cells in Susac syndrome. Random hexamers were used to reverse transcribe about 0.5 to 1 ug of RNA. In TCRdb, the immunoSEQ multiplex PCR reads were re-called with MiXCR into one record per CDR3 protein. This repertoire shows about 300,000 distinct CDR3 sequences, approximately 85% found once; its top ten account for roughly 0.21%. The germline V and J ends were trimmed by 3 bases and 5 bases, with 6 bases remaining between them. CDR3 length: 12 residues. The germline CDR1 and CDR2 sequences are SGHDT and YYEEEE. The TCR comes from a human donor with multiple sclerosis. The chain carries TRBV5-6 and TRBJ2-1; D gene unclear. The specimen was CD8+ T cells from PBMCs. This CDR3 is CASSSVNNEQFF. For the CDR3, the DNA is TGTGCCAGCAGCTCCGTAAACAATGAGCAGTTCTTC.